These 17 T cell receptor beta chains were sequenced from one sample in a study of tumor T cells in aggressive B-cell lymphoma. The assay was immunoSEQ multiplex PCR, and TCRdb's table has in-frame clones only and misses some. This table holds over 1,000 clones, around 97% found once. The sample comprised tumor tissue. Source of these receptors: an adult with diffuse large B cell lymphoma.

The DNA of the CDR3 is TGTGCCAGCTCAGCAACACAGGGGGCTAATGAAAAACTGTTTTTT. Translated, it gives CASSATQGANEKLFF. This sequence joins TRBV18 and TRBJ1-4; TRBD1 agrees at 8 bases. Trimming took 5 bases from V and 3 from J; bases not matched to a gene: 5. Germline CDR1 reads KGHSH; CDR2 reads LQKENI. The CDR3 has 15 residues.

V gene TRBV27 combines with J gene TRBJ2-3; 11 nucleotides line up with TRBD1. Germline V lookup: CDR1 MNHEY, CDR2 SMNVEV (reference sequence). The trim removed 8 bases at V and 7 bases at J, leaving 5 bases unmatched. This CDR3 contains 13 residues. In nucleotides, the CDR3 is TGTGCCAGCCGGACAGGGGGCGTGAATACGCAGTATTTT. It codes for CASRTGGVNTQYF.

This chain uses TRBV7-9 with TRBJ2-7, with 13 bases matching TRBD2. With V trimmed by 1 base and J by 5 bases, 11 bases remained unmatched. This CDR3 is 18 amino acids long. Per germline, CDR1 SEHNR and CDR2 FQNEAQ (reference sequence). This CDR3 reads CASSLGTSGGPPFHEQYF. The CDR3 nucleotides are TGTGCCAGCAGCTTAGGGACTAGCGGGGGCCCTCCCTTCCACGAGCAGTACTTC.

This CDR3 reads CASSLAWTSYETQYF. Here the CDR3 DNA reads TGTGCCAGCAGCTTGGCCTGGACTAGCTATGAGACCCAGTACTTC. The genes are TRBV7-9 and TRBJ2-5; the match to TRBD2 covers 8 bases. CDR1 SEHNR and CDR2 FQNEAQ come from the germline V gene (reference sequence). The trim removed 3 bases at V and 5 bases at J, leaving 8 bases unmatched. The CDR3 is made up of 15 amino acids. Full variable domain (outside the CDR3, taken from reference TRBV7-9 and TRBJ2-5): DTGVSQNPRHKITKRGQNVTFRCDPISEHNRLYWYRQTLGQGPEFLTYFQNEAQLEKSRLLSDRFSAERPKGSFSTLEIQRTEQGDSAMYLCASSLAWTSYETQYFGPGTRLLVL.

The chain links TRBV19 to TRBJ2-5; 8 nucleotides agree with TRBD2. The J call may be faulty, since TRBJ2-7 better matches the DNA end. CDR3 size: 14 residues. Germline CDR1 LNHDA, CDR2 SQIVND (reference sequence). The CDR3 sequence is CASSSLAGSYEQYF. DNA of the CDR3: TGTGCCAGTAGTAGCCTAGCGGGTTCCTACGAGCAGTACTTC.

The CDR3 is CASSLAAGEKLFF. In DNA form, the CDR3 reads TGTGCCAGTAGTTTGGCCGCAGGAGAAAAACTGTTTTTT. The chain employs TRBV19 and TRBJ1-4, with no clear D. Trimming cost V 5 bases and J 8 bases, with 12 bases left between them. The CDR3 runs 13 residues. CDR1 and CDR2 from the germline V gene are LNHDA and SQIVND (reference sequence).

DNA for the CDR3: TGTGCCAGCGGGGACAGCCCCGGGGAGCTGTTTTTT. It specifies CASGDSPGELFF. V usage is TRBV13 and J usage is TRBJ2-2; 7 bases match TRBD1. In germline, CDR1 is PRHDT, CDR2 FYEKMQ (reference sequence). With V trimmed by 8 bases and J by 6 bases, 3 bases remained unmatched. CDR3 length: 12 amino acids. The variable domain in full, completed from reference TRBV13 and TRBJ2-2, reads AAGVIQSPRHLIKEKRETATLKCYPIPRHDTVYWYQQGPGQDPQFLISFYEKMQSDKGSIPDRFSAQQFSDYHSELNMSSLELGDSALYFCASGDSPGELFFGEGSRLTVL.

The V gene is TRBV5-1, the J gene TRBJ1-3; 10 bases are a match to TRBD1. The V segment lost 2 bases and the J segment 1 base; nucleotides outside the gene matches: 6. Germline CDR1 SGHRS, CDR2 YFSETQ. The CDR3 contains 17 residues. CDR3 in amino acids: CASSLRTGGDSGNTIYF. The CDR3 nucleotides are TGCGCCAGCAGCTTAAGGACAGGGGGTGATTCTGGAAACACCATATATTTT.

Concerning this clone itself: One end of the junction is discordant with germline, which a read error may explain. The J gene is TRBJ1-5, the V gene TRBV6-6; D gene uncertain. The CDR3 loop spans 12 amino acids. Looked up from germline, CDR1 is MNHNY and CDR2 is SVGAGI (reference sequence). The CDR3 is CVSGEGNQPQHF. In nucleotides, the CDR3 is TGTGTCAGCGGAGAGGGCAATCAGCCCCAGCATTTT.

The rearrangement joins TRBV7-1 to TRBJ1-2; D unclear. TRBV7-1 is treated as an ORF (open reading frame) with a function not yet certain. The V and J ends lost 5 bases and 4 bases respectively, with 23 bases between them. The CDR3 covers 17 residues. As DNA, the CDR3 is TGTGCCAGCAGCACCCGTTTTCACGAGGGAAAGATCTATGGCTACACCTTC. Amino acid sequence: CASSTRFHEGKIYGYTF.

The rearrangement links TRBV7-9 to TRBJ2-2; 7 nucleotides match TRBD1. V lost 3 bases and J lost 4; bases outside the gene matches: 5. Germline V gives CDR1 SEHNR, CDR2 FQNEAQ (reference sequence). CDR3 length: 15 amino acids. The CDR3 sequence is CASSFQTGSTGELFF. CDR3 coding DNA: TGTGCCAGCAGCTTCCAGACAGGGAGCACCGGGGAGCTGTTTTTT.

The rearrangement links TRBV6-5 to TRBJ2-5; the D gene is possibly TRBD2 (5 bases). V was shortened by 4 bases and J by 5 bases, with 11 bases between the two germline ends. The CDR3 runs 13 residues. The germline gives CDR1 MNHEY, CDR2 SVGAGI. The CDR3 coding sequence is TGTGCCAGCAGTTTTACTAGAGGGGAGACCCAGTACTTC. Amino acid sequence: CASSFTRGETQYF.

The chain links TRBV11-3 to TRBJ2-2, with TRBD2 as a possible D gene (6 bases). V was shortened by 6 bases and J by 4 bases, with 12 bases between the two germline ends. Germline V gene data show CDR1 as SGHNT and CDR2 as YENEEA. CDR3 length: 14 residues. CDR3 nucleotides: TGTGCCAGCAGGTCGGGGACTCCCACCGGGGAGCTGTTTTTT. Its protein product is CASRSGTPTGELFF.

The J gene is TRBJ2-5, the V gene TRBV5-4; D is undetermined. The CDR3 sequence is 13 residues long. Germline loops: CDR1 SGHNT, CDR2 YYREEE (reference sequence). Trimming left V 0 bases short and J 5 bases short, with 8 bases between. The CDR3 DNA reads TGTGCCAGCAGCTTGGTAGGAGATGAGACCCAGTACTTC. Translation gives CASSLVGDETQYF.

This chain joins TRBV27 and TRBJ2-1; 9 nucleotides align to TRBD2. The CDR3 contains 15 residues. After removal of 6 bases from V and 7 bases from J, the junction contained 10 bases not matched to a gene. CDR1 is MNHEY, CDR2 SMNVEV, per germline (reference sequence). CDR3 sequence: CASSRLADLSNEQFF. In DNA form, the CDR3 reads TGTGCCAGCAGCCGACTAGCGGATTTGAGTAATGAGCAGTTCTTC.

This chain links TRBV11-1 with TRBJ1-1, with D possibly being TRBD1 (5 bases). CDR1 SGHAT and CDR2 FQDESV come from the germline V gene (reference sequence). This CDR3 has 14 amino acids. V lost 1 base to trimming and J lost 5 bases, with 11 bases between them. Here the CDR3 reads CASSLGQGWTEAFF. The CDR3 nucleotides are TGTGCCAGCAGCTTAGGTCAGGGCTGGACTGAAGCTTTCTTT.

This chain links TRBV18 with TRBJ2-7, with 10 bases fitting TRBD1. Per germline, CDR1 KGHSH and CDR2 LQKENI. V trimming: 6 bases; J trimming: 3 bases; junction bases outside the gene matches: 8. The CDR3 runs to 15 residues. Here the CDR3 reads CASSLGTGAFYEQYF. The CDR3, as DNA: TGTGCCAGCTCCCTCGGGACAGGGGCTTTCTACGAGCAGTACTTC. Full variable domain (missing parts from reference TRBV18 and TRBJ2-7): NAGVMQNPRHLVRRRGQEARLRCSPMKGHSHVYWYRQLPEEGLKFMVYLQKENIIDESGMPKERFSAEFPKEGPSILRIQQVVRGDSAAYFCASSLGTGAFYEQYFGPGTRLTVT.